Sequencing of this T cell receptor beta chain was carried out in a study of identical twins. Whole-study results and caveats: Zero-insertion analyses were open to partial confounding by invariant MAIT and iNKT cells. The same donors were not followed; conclusions instead depended on cross-sectional statistical analysis.

Each donor (without exception) was a healthy Caucasian. This clonotype came up many times. Its antigen is unidentified. TCRdb called the 5' RACE reads again in MiXCR, with one record for every CDR3 protein. This sample has 200,000 to 250,000 distinct CDR3 sequences, with around 8% found just once. This CDR3 region has 14 residues. After removal of 2 bases from V and 5 bases from J, the junction contained 6 bases not matched to a gene. CDR1 SGDLS and CDR2 YYNGEE come from the germline V gene. This sample was shared with a second study, whose subject was yellow fever vaccine responses in identical twins.

The receptor comes from a woman between 18 and 29 years old in good health. Sample: memory (CD45RO+) T cells sorted from blood. The chain uses TRBV9 and TRBJ2-5; the match to TRBD2 covers 7 bases. The CDR3 DNA is TGTGCCAGCAGCGTGACGGCGGGGGAGGAGACCCAGTACTTC. Amino acid sequence: CASSVTAGEETQYF.